This paragraph covers one T cell receptor (beta chain) sequence. Its antigen is currently unknown. The CDR3 contains 13 residues. The trim removed 5 bases at V and 13 bases at J, leaving 10 bases unmatched. The second PCR ran roughly 6 to 11 cycles with a sample-barcoded 5' primer and J-beta primers. TCRdb itself ran the 5' RACE reads through MiXCR, one entry per CDR3 protein. The repertoire holds hundreds of thousands of distinct CDR3 sequences, approximately 50% seen once, with approximately 32% in the top ten. Each sample gave at least 7 million isolated PBMCs. This entry belongs to a study of blood T cells in healthy people across ages. Study observations and caveats: For the donors, CMV status was unknown and possibly confounded expanded clonotype changes. The recorded TCR beta diversity per million T cells decreased in a roughly linear manner with age. Naive CD4+ cells and diversity were both higher in long-lived donors than in aged donors.

The chain couples TRBV12-3 or TRBV12-4 to TRBJ2-3; TRBD2 aligns across 9 bases. The sample taken for sequencing was blood. The sequence was collected from a woman between 55 and 75 years old in good health. The CDR3 coding sequence is TGTGCCAGCAGTGTCGGGAAGCGGGAGGTTAAGTATTTT. Translation: CASSVGKREVKYF.